This T cell receptor beta chain was captured by sequencing in a study of blood T cells in healthy people across ages. This clonotype was recorded a few times. Then a second PCR, running about 6 to 11 cycles, was carried out with a sample-barcoded 5' primer and a J-beta primer mix. MiXCR, run by TCRdb on the 5' RACE reads, gives a single entry per CDR3 protein. The profile shows about 380,000 distinct CDR3 sequences, roughly half of them singletons. CDR1 SGHAT and CDR2 FQDESV come from the germline V gene (reference sequence). Trimming removed 5 bases from V and 2 bases from J, with 10 bases in between. CDR3 length equals 15 residues. A minimum of 7 million PBMCs was isolated per sample.

The sequence was obtained from a man aged 55-75 years in good health. The J gene is TRBJ2-6, the V gene TRBV11-1; D possibly matches TRBD1 or TRBD2 (6 bases each). Sequencing was performed on blood. The CDR3 is CASSTGGTGANVLTF. The CDR3 region has the DNA TGTGCCAGCAGCACCGGGGGCACTGGGGCCAACGTCCTGACTTTC.